Sequencing of this TCR beta chain was carried out in a study of blood T cell repertoires in COVID-19. Study in general: COVID-19 samples, acute and convalescent, were from the United States, Italy and Spain. T cells, B-cell-depleted T cells, or PBMCs provided the cDNA or gDNA that served as material.

Germline V gene data show CDR1 as LGHNT and CDR2 as FRNRAP. This CDR3 contains 15 residues. The ends were cut back, 1 base at V and 0 bases at J, with 8 bases in the middle. Authors' analysis steps: Estimates of nucleated cell counts were drawn from the amplification of reference gene primers. Using immunoSEQ multiplex PCR, the repertoire was profiled, and TCRdb retains in-frame clones only, with some absent. V, J and clone size reflect that table, while D and trimming were determined from the DNA. The data contain under 150,000 clones, roughly 81% of them singletons. The chain has TRBV12-5 and TRBJ2-3; D is unclear. This TCR was recovered from a human donor with acute or convalescent COVID-19. The donor label of this sample is uncertain. The sample taken for sequencing was peripheral blood. In nucleotides, the CDR3 is TGTGCTAGTGGTTTGGGGATAGCTAGCACAGATACGCAGTATTTT. This translates into CASGLGIASTDTQYF.